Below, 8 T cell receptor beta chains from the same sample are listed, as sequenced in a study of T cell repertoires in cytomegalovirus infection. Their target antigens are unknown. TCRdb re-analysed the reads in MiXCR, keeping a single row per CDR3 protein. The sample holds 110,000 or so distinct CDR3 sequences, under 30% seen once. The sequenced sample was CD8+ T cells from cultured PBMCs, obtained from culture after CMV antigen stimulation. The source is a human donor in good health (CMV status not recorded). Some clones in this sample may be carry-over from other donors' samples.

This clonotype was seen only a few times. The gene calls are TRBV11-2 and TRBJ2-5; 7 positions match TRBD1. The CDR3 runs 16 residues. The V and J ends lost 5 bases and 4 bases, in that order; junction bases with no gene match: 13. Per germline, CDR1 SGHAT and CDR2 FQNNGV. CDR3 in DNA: TGTGCCAGCAGCGCCAGACAGGGAGAGATACGAGAGACCCAGTACTTC. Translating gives CASSARQGEIRETQYF.

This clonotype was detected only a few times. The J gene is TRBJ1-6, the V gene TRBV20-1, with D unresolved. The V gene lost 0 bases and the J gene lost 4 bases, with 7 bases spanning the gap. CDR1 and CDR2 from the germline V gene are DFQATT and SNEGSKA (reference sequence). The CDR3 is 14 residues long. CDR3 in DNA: TGCAGTGCTAGAGATCCCCAGTATAATTCACCCCTCCACTTT. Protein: CSARDPQYNSPLHF.

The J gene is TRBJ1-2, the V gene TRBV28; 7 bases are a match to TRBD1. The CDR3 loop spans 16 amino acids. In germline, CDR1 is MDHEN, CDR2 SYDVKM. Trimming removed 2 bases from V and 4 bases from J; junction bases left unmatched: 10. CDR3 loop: CASSLPGQAYSYGYTF. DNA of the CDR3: TGTGCCAGCAGTTTACCCGGACAGGCCTACTCCTATGGCTACACCTTC.

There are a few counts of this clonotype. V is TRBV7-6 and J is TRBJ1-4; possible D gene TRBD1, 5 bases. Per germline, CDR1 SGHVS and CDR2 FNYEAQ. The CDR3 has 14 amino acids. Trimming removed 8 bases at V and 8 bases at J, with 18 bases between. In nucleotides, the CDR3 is TGTGCCAGCCGTCACGAGGGGATTGAGGAAAAACTGTTTTTT. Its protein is CASRHEGIEEKLFF.

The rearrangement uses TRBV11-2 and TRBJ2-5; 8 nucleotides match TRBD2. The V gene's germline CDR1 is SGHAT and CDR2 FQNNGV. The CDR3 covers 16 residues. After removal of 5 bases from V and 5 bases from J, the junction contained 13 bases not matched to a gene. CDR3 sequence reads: CASSPTSGGVAETQYF. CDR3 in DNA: TGTGCCAGCAGCCCTACGAGCGGGGGTGTGGCCGAGACCCAGTACTTC.

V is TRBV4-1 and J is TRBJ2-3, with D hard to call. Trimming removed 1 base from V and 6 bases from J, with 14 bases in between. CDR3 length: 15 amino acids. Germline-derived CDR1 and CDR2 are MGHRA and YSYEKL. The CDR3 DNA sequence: TGCGCCAGCAGCCAAGGAGAAGGGATTCGGGATACGCAGTATTTT. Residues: CASSQGEGIRDTQYF.

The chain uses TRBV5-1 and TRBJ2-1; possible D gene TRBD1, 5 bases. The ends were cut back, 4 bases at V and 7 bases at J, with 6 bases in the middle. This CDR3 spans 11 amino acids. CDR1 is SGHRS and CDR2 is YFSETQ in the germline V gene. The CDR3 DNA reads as TGCGCCAGCAGCCACAGGAATGAGCAGTTCTTC. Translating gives CASSHRNEQFF.

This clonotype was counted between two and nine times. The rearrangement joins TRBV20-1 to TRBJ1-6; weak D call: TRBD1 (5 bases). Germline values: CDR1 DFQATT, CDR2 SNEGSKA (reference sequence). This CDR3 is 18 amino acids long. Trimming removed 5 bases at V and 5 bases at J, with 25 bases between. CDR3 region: CSAYKSTADYIDNSPLHF. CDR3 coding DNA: TGCAGTGCTTATAAGTCGACAGCCGACTACATTGATAATTCACCCCTCCACTTT.